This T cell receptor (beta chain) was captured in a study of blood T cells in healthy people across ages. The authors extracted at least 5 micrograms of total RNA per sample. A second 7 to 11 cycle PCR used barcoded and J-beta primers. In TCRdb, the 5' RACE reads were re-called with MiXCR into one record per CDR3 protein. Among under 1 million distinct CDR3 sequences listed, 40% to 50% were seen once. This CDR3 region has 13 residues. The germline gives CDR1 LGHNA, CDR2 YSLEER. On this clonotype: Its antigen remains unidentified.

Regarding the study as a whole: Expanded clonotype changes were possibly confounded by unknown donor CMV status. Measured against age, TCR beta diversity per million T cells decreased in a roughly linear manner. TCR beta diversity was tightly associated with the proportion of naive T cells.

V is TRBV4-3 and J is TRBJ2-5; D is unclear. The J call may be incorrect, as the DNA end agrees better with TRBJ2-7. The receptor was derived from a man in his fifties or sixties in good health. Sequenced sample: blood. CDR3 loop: CASSRDVATEQYF. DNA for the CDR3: TGCGCCAGCAGCCGAGATGTGGCAACCGAGCAGTACTTC.